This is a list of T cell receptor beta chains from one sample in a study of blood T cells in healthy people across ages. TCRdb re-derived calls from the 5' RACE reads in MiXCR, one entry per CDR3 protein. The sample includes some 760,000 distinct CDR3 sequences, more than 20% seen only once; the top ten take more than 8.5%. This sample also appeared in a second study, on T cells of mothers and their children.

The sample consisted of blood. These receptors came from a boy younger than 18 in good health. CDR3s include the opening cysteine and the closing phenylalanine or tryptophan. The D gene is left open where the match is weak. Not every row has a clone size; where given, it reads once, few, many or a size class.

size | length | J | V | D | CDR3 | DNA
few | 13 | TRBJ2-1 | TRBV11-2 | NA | CASSSGVNNEQFF | TGTGCCAGCAGCTCAGGGGTTAACAATGAGCAGTTCTTC
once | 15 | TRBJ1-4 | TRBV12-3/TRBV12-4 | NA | CASSPGEGLDEKLFF | TGTGCCAGCAGCCCAGGAGAGGGGCTAGATGAAAAACTGTTTTTT
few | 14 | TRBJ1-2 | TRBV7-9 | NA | CASSLARQSYGYTF | TGTGCCAGCAGCTTAGCTAGGCAGTCCTATGGCTACACCTTC
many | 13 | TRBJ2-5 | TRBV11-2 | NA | CASSPRYQETQYF | TGTGCCAGCAGCCCACGGTACCAAGAGACCCAGTACTTC
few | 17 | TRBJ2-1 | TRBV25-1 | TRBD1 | CASSAQEWDRAPNEQFF | TGTGCCAGCAGTGCCCAGGAGTGGGACAGGGCGCCCAATGAGCAGTTCTTC
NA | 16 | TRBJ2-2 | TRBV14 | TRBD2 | CASSKRLAGNTGELFF | TGTGCCAGCAGCAAGAGACTAGCGGGAAACACCGGGGAGCTGTTTTTT
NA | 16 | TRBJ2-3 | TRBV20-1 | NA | CSAREGLVASTDTQYF | TGCAGTGCTAGAGAAGGACTCGTCGCCAGCACAGATACGCAGTATTTT
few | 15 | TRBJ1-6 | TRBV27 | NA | CASNVLSSYNSPLHF | TGTGCCAGCAACGTATTGAGCTCCTATAATTCACCCCTCCACTTT
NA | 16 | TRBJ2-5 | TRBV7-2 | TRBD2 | CASSDRTSAAKETQYF | TGTGCCAGCAGCGATCGGACTAGCGCAGCCAAAGAGACCCAGTACTTC
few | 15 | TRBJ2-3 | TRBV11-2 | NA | CASSFPTDHTDTQYF | TGTGCCAGCAGCTTCCCGACAGATCACACAGATACGCAGTATTTT
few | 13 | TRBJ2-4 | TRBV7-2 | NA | CASSLMTGGVINF | TGTGCCAGCAGCCTGATGACGGGGGGCGTGATTAACTTC
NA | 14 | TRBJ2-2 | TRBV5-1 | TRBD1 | CASKDREIAGELFF | TGCGCCAGCAAGGACAGGGAGATCGCCGGGGAGCTGTTTTTT
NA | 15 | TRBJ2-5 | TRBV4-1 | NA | CASSQDLIFGETQYF | TGCGCCAGCAGCCAAGATTTGATATTTGGAGAGACCCAGTACTTC